Listed here is a single T cell receptor beta chain. Molecular barcoding with unique molecular identifiers was used for the TCRbeta library. MiXCR, run by TCRdb on the PCR reads, gives a single entry per CDR3 protein. The profile shows roughly 590,000 distinct CDR3 sequences, 15% to 20% of them singletons. This entry comes from a study of T-cell reconstitution after alpha-beta-depleted transplantation in children. Germline V gene lookup returns CDR1 MDHEN and CDR2 SYDVKM. There are 15 residues in the CDR3. After removal of 2 bases from V and 5 bases from J, the junction contained 5 bases not matched to a gene.

The chain carries TRBV28 and TRBJ2-3, with 9 nucleotides matching TRBD2. This receptor was obtained from a human donor who donated a stem cell graft to a child with acute myeloid leukemia. The sequencing used PBMCs from the stem cell graft donor, collected from the stem cell graft. The CDR3 region is CASSLRRGGRDTQYF. In DNA form, the CDR3 reads TGTGCCAGCAGTTTAAGGCGGGGGGGCAGAGATACGCAGTATTTT.